Presented here are 15 T cell receptor beta chains from one specimen sequenced in a study of cytomegalovirus exposure and HLA in healthy donors. Clones were sequenced by immunoSEQ multiplex PCR, and TCRdb holds only the in-frame ones, with some missing. In the table there are more than 300,000 clones, 86% of which are singletons. Sequenced: PBMCs. These receptors came from a woman between 18 and 29 years old in good health and CMV-seronegative.

In this sample, this clone turned up once. The chain carries TRBV28 and TRBJ1-1; D is unresolved. V was shortened by 3 bases and J by 3 bases, with 14 bases between the two germline ends. CDR3 length: 15 residues. Germline V gene data show CDR1 as MDHEN and CDR2 as SYDVKM. As DNA, the CDR3 is TGTGCCAGCAGTTTTGACCGGGAGGTGGACACTGAAGCTTTCTTT. This translates into CASSFDREVDTEAFF.

V is TRBV7-9 and J is TRBJ2-1; D is perhaps TRBD2 (6 bases). CDR1 SEHNR and CDR2 FQNEAQ come from the germline V gene (reference sequence). Trimming took 0 bases from V and 5 from J, leaving 14 bases between them. This CDR3 region has 16 residues. The CDR3 sequence: CASSLARRGPNNEQFF. For the CDR3, the DNA is TGTGCCAGCAGCTTAGCACGGCGGGGCCCCAACAATGAGCAGTTCTTC.

The chain links TRBV18 to TRBJ2-2; D possibly corresponds to TRBD1 (5 bases). The CDR3 is 16 residues long. Germline assignment: CDR1 KGHSH and CDR2 LQKENI. Trimming took 2 bases from V and 3 from J, leaving 13 bases between them. Here the CDR3 reads CASSPFSLGDTGELFF. The DNA for the CDR3 is TGTGCCAGCTCACCATTCTCTTTAGGGGACACCGGGGAGCTGTTTTTT.

The chain recombines TRBV28 with TRBJ1-2, with 7 bases aligning to TRBD1. Per the germline V gene, CDR1 is MDHEN and CDR2 is SYDVKM. CDR3 size: 13 residues. V dropped 6 bases and J dropped 8; count of bases not matched to a gene: 9. The CDR3 loop is CASRVTGALGYTF. The CDR3, as DNA: TGTGCCAGCAGGGTTACAGGGGCTTTAGGCTACACCTTC.

The rearrangement joins TRBV28 to TRBJ2-7; 7 nucleotides align to TRBD2. The CDR3 runs to 13 residues. With V trimmed by 3 bases and J by 6 bases, 5 bases remained unmatched. Germline CDR1 and CDR2: MDHEN and SYDVKM. The CDR3 loop is CASSFHSGGEQYF. The CDR3 region has the DNA TGTGCCAGCAGTTTCCATTCGGGGGGCGAGCAGTACTTC.

This clone was recorded once. The chain is built from TRBV25-1 and TRBJ2-1; D might be TRBD2 (6 bases). The germline gives CDR1 MGHDK, CDR2 SYGVNS. The CDR3 runs to 15 residues. V was trimmed by 0 bases and J by 4 bases, leaving 10 bases between them. The CDR3 region is CASSEYVLAYNEQFF. The CDR3 DNA reads TGTGCCAGCAGTGAATATGTCCTAGCGTACAATGAGCAGTTCTTC. Variable domain in full (rest from reference TRBV25-1 and TRBJ2-1): EADIYQTPRYLVIGTGKKITLECSQTMGHDKMYWYQQDPGMELHLIHYSYGVNSTEKGDLSSESTVSRIRTEHFPLTLESARPSHTSQYLCASSEYVLAYNEQFFGPGTRLTVL.

This chain connects TRBV5-1 to TRBJ2-5; 7 nucleotides agree with TRBD1. Germline values: CDR1 SGHRS, CDR2 YFSETQ. The CDR3 extends over 15 amino acids. The ends lost 2 bases at V and 2 bases at J; junction bases unmatched: 6. The CDR3 reads CASSLSPGQQETQYF. The CDR3, as DNA: TGCGCCAGCAGCTTATCTCCGGGACAGCAAGAGACCCAGTACTTC. Full variable domain (outside the CDR3, taken from reference TRBV5-1 and TRBJ2-5): KAGVTQTPRYLIKTRGQQVTLSCSPISGHRSVSWYQQTPGQGLQFLFEYFSETQRNKGNFPGRFSGRQFSNSRSEMNVSTLELGDSALYLCASSLSPGQQETQYFGPGTRLLVL.

V and J are TRBV28 and TRBJ2-5, with 7 bases identical to TRBD1. The CDR3 covers 15 residues. The germline CDR1 and CDR2 sequences are MDHEN and SYDVKM. J was trimmed by 3 bases and V by 4 bases; bases with no gene match: 8. Here the CDR3 reads CASSSARQGEETQYF. The CDR3 region has the DNA TGTGCCAGCAGTTCCGCCCGACAGGGTGAAGAGACCCAGTACTTC. The full variable domain, rest sourced from reference TRBV28 and TRBJ2-5, is DVKVTQSSRYLVKRTGEKVFLECVQDMDHENMFWYRQDPGLGLRLIYFSYDVKMKEKGDIPEGYSVSREKKERFSLILESASTNQTSMYLCASSSARQGEETQYFGPGTRLLVL.

This rearrangement joins TRBV4-1 to TRBJ2-1, with a possible D match to TRBD1 (5 bases). V dropped 3 bases and J dropped 7 bases, with 16 bases sitting between them. Germline CDR1 reads MGHRA; CDR2 reads YSYEKL. The CDR3 loop spans 15 amino acids. CDR3 nucleotides: TGCGCCAGCAGCCAGACGCGAAGGGCAGGGAATGAGCAGTTCTTC. It codes for CASSQTRRAGNEQFF.

Comments on this clone: The same CDR3 also results from other DNA sequences found in this sample. The genes are TRBV15 and TRBJ2-7, with D possibly matching TRBD2 (6 bases). V was clipped by 1 base and J by 2 bases, with 6 bases between them. CDR1 is LNHNV and CDR2 is YYDKDF in the germline V gene (reference sequence). The CDR3 sequence is 13 residues long. CDR3 loop: CATSRGTTYEQYF. The CDR3 region has the DNA TGTGCCACCAGCAGAGGGACTACCTACGAGCAGTACTTC.

The genes are TRBV9 and TRBJ2-3; D may be TRBD2 (7 bases). The V gene lost 0 bases and the J gene lost 1 base, with 21 bases spanning the gap. This CDR3 comprises 19 residues. Per the germline V gene, CDR1 is SGDLS and CDR2 is YYNGEE. The CDR3 nucleotides read TGTGCCAGCAGCGTAGGATTTAAGGGGGGGCCCGAAGGCACAGATACGCAGTATTTT. Translating gives CASSVGFKGGPEGTDTQYF.

DNA of the CDR3: TGTGCCAGCAGTGTCAGACTAGCGGGGGAAGAGACCCAGTACTTC. Amino acid sequence: CASSVRLAGEETQYF. The chain is built from TRBV2 and TRBJ2-5, with 12 bases that match TRBD2. Trimming at V came to 4 bases and at J to 3 bases, leaving 3 bases not matched to a gene. From germline, CDR1 is SNHLY and CDR2 FYNNEI. The CDR3 has 15 amino acids.

The chain recombines TRBV2 with TRBJ2-5, with D perhaps matching TRBD2 (5 bases). The ends were cut back, 6 bases at V and 4 bases at J, with 9 bases in the middle. The CDR3 consists of 12 residues. CDR1 is SNHLY, CDR2 FYNNEI, per germline. This CDR3 reads CASRRSAETQYF. CDR3 nucleotides: TGTGCCAGCAGGCGTAGCGCAGAGACCCAGTACTTC.

The rearrangement uses TRBV28 and TRBJ2-7; tentative D call: TRBD1 (6 bases). CDR1 MDHEN and CDR2 SYDVKM come from the germline V gene. The ends were cut back, 3 bases at V and 4 bases at J, with 13 bases in the middle. The CDR3 covers 14 residues. CDR3 region: CASSLLGTPYEQYF. CDR3 in DNA: TGTGCCAGCAGTTTGCTTGGGACACCTTACGAGCAGTACTTC.

The V gene is TRBV28, the J gene TRBJ2-3, with 8 positions matching TRBD1. The CDR3 has 15 amino acids. V was pared by 5 bases and J by 0 bases, with 4 bases of the junction left unmatched. Germline-derived CDR1 and CDR2 are MDHEN and SYDVKM. The CDR3 DNA reads TGTGCCAGCAGTCCAGGGACAGGCAGCACAGATACGCAGTATTTT. Its translation is CASSPGTGSTDTQYF.